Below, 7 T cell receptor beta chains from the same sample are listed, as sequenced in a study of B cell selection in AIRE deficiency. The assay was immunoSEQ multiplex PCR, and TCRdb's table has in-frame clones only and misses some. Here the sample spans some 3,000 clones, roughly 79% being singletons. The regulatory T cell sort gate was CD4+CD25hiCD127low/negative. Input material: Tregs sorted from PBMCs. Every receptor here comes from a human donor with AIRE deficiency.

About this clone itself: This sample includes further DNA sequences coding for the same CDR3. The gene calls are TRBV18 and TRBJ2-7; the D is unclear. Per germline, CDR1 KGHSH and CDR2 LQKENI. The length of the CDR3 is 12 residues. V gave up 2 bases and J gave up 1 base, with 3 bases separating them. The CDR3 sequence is CASSPGSYEQYF. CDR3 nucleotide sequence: TGTGCCAGCTCACCAGGTTCCTACGAGCAGTACTTC. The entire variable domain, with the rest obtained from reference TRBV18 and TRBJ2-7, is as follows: NAGVMQNPRHLVRRRGQEARLRCSPMKGHSHVYWYRQLPEEGLKFMVYLQKENIIDESGMPKERFSAEFPKEGPSILRIQQVVRGDSAAYFCASSPGSYEQYFGPGTRLTVT.

CDR3 DNA sequence: TGTGCCAGTAGTGACCAACTAGGGATTGGACAAGAGACCCAGTACTTC. Its protein is CASSDQLGIGQETQYF. This sequence joins TRBV19 and TRBJ2-5; weak D call: TRBD2 (5 bases). Trimming took off 5 bases at V and 2 bases at J, with 18 bases between the two ends. The CDR3 contains 16 residues. Germline V lookup: CDR1 LNHDA, CDR2 SQIVND (reference sequence).

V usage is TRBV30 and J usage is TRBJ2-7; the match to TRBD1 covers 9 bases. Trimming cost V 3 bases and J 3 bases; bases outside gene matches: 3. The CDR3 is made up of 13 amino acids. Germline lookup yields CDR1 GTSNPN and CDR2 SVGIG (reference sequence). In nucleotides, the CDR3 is TGTGCCTGGAGGGACAGGGGACGCTACGAGCAGTACTTC. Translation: CAWRDRGRYEQYF.

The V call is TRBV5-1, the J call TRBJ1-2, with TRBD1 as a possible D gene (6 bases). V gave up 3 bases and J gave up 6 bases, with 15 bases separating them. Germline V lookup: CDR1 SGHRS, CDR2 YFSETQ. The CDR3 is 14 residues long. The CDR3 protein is CASSSATGLNGYTF. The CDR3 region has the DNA TGCGCCAGCAGCTCGGCGACAGGATTAAATGGCTACACCTTC.

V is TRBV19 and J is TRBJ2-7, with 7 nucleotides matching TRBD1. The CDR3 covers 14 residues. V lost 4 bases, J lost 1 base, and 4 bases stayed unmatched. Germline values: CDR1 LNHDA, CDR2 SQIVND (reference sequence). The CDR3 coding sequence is TGTGCCAGTAGTACCGGACAGGCTTCCTACGAGCAGTACTTC. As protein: CASSTGQASYEQYF.

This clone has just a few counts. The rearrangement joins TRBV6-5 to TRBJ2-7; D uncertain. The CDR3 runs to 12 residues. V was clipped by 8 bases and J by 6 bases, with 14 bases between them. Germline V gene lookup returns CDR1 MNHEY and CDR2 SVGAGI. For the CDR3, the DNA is TGTGCCAGCGGCCAGCAAAACTTCGAGCAGTACTTC. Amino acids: CASGQQNFEQYF.

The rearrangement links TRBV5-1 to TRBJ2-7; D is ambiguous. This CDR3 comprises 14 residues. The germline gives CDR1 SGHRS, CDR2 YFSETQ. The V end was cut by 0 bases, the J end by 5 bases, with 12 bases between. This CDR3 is CASSLGPASDEQYF. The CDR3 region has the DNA TGCGCCAGCAGCTTGGGACCCGCAAGCGACGAGCAGTACTTC. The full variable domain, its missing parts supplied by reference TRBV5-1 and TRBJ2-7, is KAGVTQTPRYLIKTRGQQVTLSCSPISGHRSVSWYQQTPGQGLQFLFEYFSETQRNKGNFPGRFSGRQFSNSRSEMNVSTLELGDSALYLCASSLGPASDEQYFGPGTRLTVT.